The next 20 T cell receptor beta chains were all read from a single sample in a study of blood T cells in healthy people across ages. Sample-barcoded 5' priming and a J-beta primer mix drove a second PCR of about 6 to 12 cycles. One entry per CDR3 protein results from TCRdb running MiXCR on the 5' RACE reads. Of around 1,500,000 distinct CDR3 sequences detected, approximately 28% appear once; the ten largest clones hold 7.7%. The sequenced sample was blood. The source is a woman in her twenties or thirties in good health.

The rearrangement links TRBV12-5 to TRBJ2-7; 8 bases align to TRBD1. CDR1 and CDR2 from the germline V gene are LGHNT and FRNRAP. This CDR3 is built from 15 residues. V was pared by 0 bases and J by 4 bases, with 5 bases of the junction left unmatched. The CDR3 reads CASGLVSGGAYEQYF. As DNA, the CDR3 is TGTGCTAGTGGTTTGGTATCAGGGGGCGCATACGAGCAGTACTTC.

This clonotype appeared a few times. The chain carries TRBV30 and TRBJ2-4; 11 bases map to TRBD1. The CDR3 loop spans 14 amino acids. Germline-derived CDR1 and CDR2 are GTSNPN and SVGIG (reference sequence). J lost 5 bases, V lost 5 bases, and 5 bases had no gene match. The CDR3 loop reads CAWGTGGDQNIQYF. The CDR3 bases are TGTGCCTGGGGGACAGGGGGGGACCAAAACATTCAGTACTTC.

This clonotype was found many times. The chain is built from TRBV6-5 and TRBJ2-7; D might be TRBD2 (6 bases). Germline V gene sequence: CDR1 MNHEY, CDR2 SVGAGI. V was pared by 6 bases and J by 0 bases, with 12 bases between. This CDR3 has 14 residues. CDR3 nucleotides: TGTGCCAGCAGAAGGGACTTTAGCTCCTACGAGCAGTACTTC. Encoded protein: CASRRDFSSYEQYF.

The chain joins TRBV6-2 or TRBV6-3 to TRBJ2-4, with 7 bases that match TRBD2. From germline, CDR1 is MNHEY and CDR2 SVGEGT. With 5 bases clipped from V and 0 bases from J, the junction kept 13 bases outside the gene matches. The CDR3 is 18 amino acids. DNA of the CDR3: TGTGCCAGCAGTAACCCGGGAGGCCCCCACTTAGCCAAAAACATTCAGTACTTC. Its translation is CASSNPGGPHLAKNIQYF.

This clonotype was detected many times. V and J are TRBV6-6 and TRBJ2-7; 9 nucleotides align to TRBD1. The germline gives CDR1 MNHNY, CDR2 SVGAGI (reference sequence). V trimming: 8 bases; J trimming: 7 bases; junction bases outside the gene matches: 12. The CDR3 runs to 14 residues. This CDR3 reads CASLSSDRGGEQYF. CDR3 nucleotide sequence: TGTGCCAGCCTTAGCTCGGACAGGGGAGGGGAGCAGTACTTC.

The chain joins TRBV5-6 to TRBJ2-1; 8 bases agree with TRBD2. The CDR3 spans 12 residues. Per germline, CDR1 SGHDT and CDR2 YYEEEE. V shed 3 bases, J shed 12 bases, and the junction held 5 bases outside the gene matches. In nucleotides, the CDR3 is TGTGCCAGCAGCTCGAGCGGGAGCGGGCAGTTCTTC. It codes for CASSSSGSGQFF. Combining the CDR3 with reference TRBV5-6 and TRBJ2-1 gives the whole variable domain DAGVTQSPTHLIKTRGQQVTLRCSPKSGHDTVSWYQQALGQGPQFIFQYYEEEERQRGNFPDRFSGHQFPNYSSELNVNALLLGDSALYLCASSSSGSGQFFGPGTRLTVL.

The V gene is TRBV15, the J gene TRBJ2-3; D uncertain. Germline V CDR1 and CDR2: LNHNV, YYDKDF (reference sequence). Trimming took 3 bases from V and 0 from J, leaving 10 bases between them. This CDR3 has 15 residues. The DNA of the CDR3 is TGTGCCACCAGCAGGTCTCGTGGTAGCACAGATACGCAGTATTTT. Protein product: CATSRSRGSTDTQYF.

A remark on this clonotype: An end of the junction does not agree with germline; a read error may underlie this. The chain combines TRBV6-2 or TRBV6-3 with TRBJ2-3; the D is unclear. This CDR3 is built from 14 residues. Per the germline V gene, CDR1 is MNHEY and CDR2 is SVGEGT. In nucleotides, the CDR3 is TGTGCCGGCAGTTCGAAAGGAAGCACAGATACGCAGTATTTT. This codes for CAGSSKGSTDTQYF.

Notes on this clonotype: One end of the junction does not line up with germline, which may come from a read error. V and J are TRBV5-6 and TRBJ2-1; the D gene is possibly TRBD2 (5 bases). Per the germline V gene, CDR1 is SGHDT and CDR2 is YYEEEE. The CDR3 contains 16 residues. CDR3 sequence: CAISPQAGGLGNEQFF. CDR3 DNA sequence: TGTGCCATCAGCCCTCAGGCGGGCGGTCTGGGGAATGAGCAGTTCTTC.

Turning to this clonotype: A far larger clone is only one base removed, so a read error is likely. J is TRBJ2-7 and V is TRBV6-2 or TRBV6-3; 7 nucleotides line up with TRBD1. The germline V gene encodes CDR1 MNHEY and CDR2 SVGEGT. J lost 2 bases, V lost 10 bases, and 8 bases had no gene match. There are 13 residues in the CDR3. Here the CDR3 reads CANSRQGPYEQYF. DNA of the CDR3: TGTGCCAACAGCAGACAGGGTCCCTACGAGCAGTACTTC.

This clonotype was seen a single time. This chain connects TRBV30 to TRBJ2-5; TRBD1 might be the D (7 bases). This CDR3 is 13 amino acids long. CDR1 GTSNPN and CDR2 SVGIG come from the germline V gene (reference sequence). The CDR3 DNA reads TGTGCTTTCACAGGGGACTCCCAAGAGACCCAGTACTTC. Translating it yields CAFTGDSQETQYF.

This clonotype came up many times. J is TRBJ2-3 and V is TRBV29-1; either TRBD1 or TRBD2 may supply D (6 bases each). The CDR3 totals 15 residues. Germline assignment: CDR1 SQVTM and CDR2 ANQGSEA. V gave up 4 bases and J gave up 3 bases, with 17 bases separating them. Written as DNA, the CDR3 is TGCAGCGTTGCCTACCTGGGGGGCGGAACAGATACGCAGTATTTT. This encodes CSVAYLGGGTDTQYF.

The chain employs TRBV5-1 and TRBJ2-7; D remains ambiguous. Between the trimmed V and J ends, which lost 0 bases and 5 bases, there was a span of 12 bases. Germline V CDR1 and CDR2: SGHRS, YFSETQ. The CDR3 runs to 14 residues. CDR3 sequence: CASSLAGGRNEQYF. The CDR3 region has the DNA TGCGCCAGCAGCTTGGCCGGTGGACGGAACGAGCAGTACTTC.

In this sample, this clonotype turned up a few times. The chain joins TRBV6-2 or TRBV6-3 to TRBJ1-2, with 8 bases identical to TRBD1. The V gene's germline CDR1 is MNHEY and CDR2 SVGEGT. CDR3 length: 12 residues. V lost 8 bases and J lost 8; bases outside the gene matches: 7. The CDR3 DNA is TGTGCCAGCGGACGGGACAGGAGCGGCTACACCTTC. Protein product: CASGRDRSGYTF.

The rearrangement joins TRBV5-6 to TRBJ2-3; no reliable D call. CDR1 is SGHDT and CDR2 is YYEEEE in the germline V gene. V lost 5 bases to trimming and J lost 3 bases, with 13 bases between them. The CDR3 sequence is 14 residues long. CDR3 sequence reads: CASSRPGVTDTQYF. CDR3 sequence (DNA): TGTGCCAGCAGTCGTCCTGGGGTAACAGATACGCAGTATTTT.

The CDR3: CSARGDFSGANVLTF. CDR3 nucleotide sequence: TGCAGTGCTAGAGGGGACTTTTCGGGGGCCAACGTCCTGACTTTC. The J gene is TRBJ2-6, the V gene TRBV20-1; a weak D match, TRBD2 (6 bases). Germline CDR1 DFQATT, CDR2 SNEGSKA (reference sequence). The CDR3 is 15 residues long. Trimming shortened V by 1 base and J by 4 bases, and 11 bases separated the two germline ends.

The chain joins TRBV4-2 to TRBJ2-5; possibly TRBD1 for D (6 bases). CDR3 length equals 17 residues. Germline V gene data show CDR1 as LGHNA and CDR2 as YNFKEQ. The ends were cut back, 5 bases at V and 0 bases at J, with 19 bases in the middle. The CDR3 protein is CASSRYEGVYNQETQYF. In DNA form, the CDR3 reads TGTGCCAGCAGCAGGTACGAGGGGGTCTACAACCAAGAGACCCAGTACTTC.

This clonotype was recorded a few times. The chain uses TRBV2 and TRBJ2-7; 9 nucleotides align to TRBD1. The J segment lost 6 bases and the V segment lost 6 bases, leaving 12 bases of the junction unmatched. Looked up from germline, CDR1 is SNHLY and CDR2 is FYNNEI. The CDR3 is 15 residues long. The CDR3 here is CASRLPGQGTLEQYF. The CDR3, as DNA: TGTGCCAGCAGGCTCCCCGGACAGGGGACCCTCGAGCAGTACTTC.

About this clonotype: The CDR3 ends on some other residue instead of the conserved phenylalanine or tryptophan, so this is likely a read error. The rearrangement joins TRBV10-3 to TRBJ2-1, with 9 bases that match TRBD2. With V trimmed by 2 bases and J by 12 bases, 5 bases remained unmatched. There are 13 residues in the CDR3. The germline V gene encodes CDR1 ENHRY and CDR2 SYGVKD. For the CDR3, the DNA is TGTGCCATCAGTGAGGGGAGCGGGGGGCCGCAGTTCTGC. Protein sequence: CAISEGSGGPQFC.

V is TRBV7-4 and J is TRBJ2-7; D is uncertain. This CDR3 is 16 amino acids long. Germline V gene lookup returns CDR1 SGHVT and CDR2 SQSDAQ. Trimming cost V 1 base and J 0 bases, with 13 bases left between them. CDR3: CASSLVISFSSYEQYF. CDR3 bases: TGTGCCAGCAGCTTAGTTATAAGTTTCAGCTCCTACGAGCAGTACTTC.